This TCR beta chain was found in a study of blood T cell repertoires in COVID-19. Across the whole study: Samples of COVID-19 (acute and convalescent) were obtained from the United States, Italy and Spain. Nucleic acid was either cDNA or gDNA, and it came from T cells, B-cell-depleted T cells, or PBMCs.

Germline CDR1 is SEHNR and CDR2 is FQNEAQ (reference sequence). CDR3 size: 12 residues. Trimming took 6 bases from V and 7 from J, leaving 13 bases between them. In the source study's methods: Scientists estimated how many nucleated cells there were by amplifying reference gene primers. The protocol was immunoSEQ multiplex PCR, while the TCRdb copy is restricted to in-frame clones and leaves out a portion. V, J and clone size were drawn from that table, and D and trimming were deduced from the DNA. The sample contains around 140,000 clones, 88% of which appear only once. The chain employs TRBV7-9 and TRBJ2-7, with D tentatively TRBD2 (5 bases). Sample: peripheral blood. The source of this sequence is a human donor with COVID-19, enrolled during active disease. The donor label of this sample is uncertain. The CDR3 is CASRFVSGEQYF. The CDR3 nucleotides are TGTGCCAGCAGATTCGTTTCGGGAGAGCAGTACTTC.